The 14 T cell receptor beta chains in this list originate from one sample, sequenced in a study of early T cells in non-severe SARS-CoV-2 infection. TCRdb ran MiXCR on the 5' RACE reads and lists one entry per CDR3 protein. The table lists 100,000 to 120,000 distinct CDR3 sequences, about 12% of them singletons. Sequenced: whole blood. These receptors were collected from an adult who was a healthcare worker with PCR-confirmed SARS-CoV-2 infection or an uninfected control (not recorded which).

This clonotype has more than one count but fewer than ten. This sequence joins TRBV11-2 and TRBJ2-5; 8 bases agree with TRBD2. This CDR3 has 15 residues. Germline CDR1 and CDR2: SGHAT and FQNNGV. V gave up 4 bases and J gave up 2 bases; unmatched junction bases: 6. CDR3 residues: CASSSGLAGQETQYF. The CDR3 DNA is TGTGCCAGCAGCTCGGGGCTAGCGGGTCAAGAGACCCAGTACTTC.

This clonotype was seen many times. In DNA, the CDR3 is TGTGCCAGCAGCCGACGACAGGGATTGGCTGGGGCCAACGTCCTGACTTTC. This sequence encodes CASSRRQGLAGANVLTF. The J gene is TRBJ2-6, the V gene TRBV11-2, with 7 bases lining up with TRBD1. The V and J ends lost 5 bases and 2 bases, in that order; junction bases with no gene match: 9. CDR1 is SGHAT and CDR2 is FQNNGV in the germline V gene. This CDR3 spans 17 amino acids.

The chain employs TRBV28 and TRBJ2-1; tentative D call: TRBD1 (6 bases). This CDR3 region has 13 residues. Trimming left V 3 bases short and J 10 bases short, with 13 bases between. CDR1 and CDR2 from the germline V gene are MDHEN and SYDVKM. CDR3 bases: TGTGCCAGCAGTTTCTCCAGGGGTCGGGAGCAGTTCTTC. Protein product: CASSFSRGREQFF.

The rearrangement uses TRBV2 and TRBJ2-3, with 10 nucleotides matching TRBD2. V dropped 4 bases and J dropped 4; count of bases not matched to a gene: 5. This CDR3 has 15 residues. Germline V gene data show CDR1 as SNHLY and CDR2 as FYNNEI. As DNA, the CDR3 is TGTGCCAGCAGTGTCCTAGCGGGGGTGTCAGATACGCAGTATTTT. This encodes CASSVLAGVSDTQYF.

This clonotype appeared many times. The chain carries TRBV12-3 or TRBV12-4 and TRBJ2-5, with D uncertain. The CDR3 has 14 residues. The V end lost 5 bases, the J end lost 0 bases, and 10 bases lay between the germline ends. CDR3 nucleotides: TGTGCCAGCAGTCCCGCGGCAAACCAAGAGACCCAGTACTTC. Amino acids: CASSPAANQETQYF.

This clonotype was detected many times. The rearrangement joins TRBV6-6 to TRBJ1-6; D is perhaps TRBD1 (5 bases). Looked up from germline, CDR1 is MNHNY and CDR2 is SVGAGI (reference sequence). The CDR3 runs 14 residues. Trimming stripped 7 bases from V and 6 bases from J, with 13 bases between. CDR3 DNA: TGTGCCAGCACCCCAACAGGTGGTAATTCACCCCTCCACTTT. Translated: CASTPTGGNSPLHF.

Turning to this clonotype: A much larger clone lies a single base off, so this may be a read error. The chain combines TRBV6-5 with TRBJ2-1; 13 positions match TRBD2. Germline values: CDR1 MNHEY, CDR2 SVGAGI. V shed 8 bases and J 7 bases; nucleotides not matched to a gene: 11. This CDR3 is built from 16 residues. CDR3 protein: CASGLPGLAGMNEQFF. CDR3 nucleotide sequence: TGTGCCAGCGGTTTACCGGGACTAGCGGGAATGAATGAGCAGTTCTTC.

V usage is TRBV6-5 and J usage is TRBJ2-3; D call uncertain. Trimming removed 2 bases at V and 5 bases at J, with 8 bases between. The CDR3 is 13 amino acids. Germline loops: CDR1 MNHEY, CDR2 SVGAGI. CDR3 sequence reads: CASSYRIRDTQYF. CDR3 nucleotide sequence: TGTGCCAGCAGTTACCGGATACGAGATACGCAGTATTTT.

This clonotype has a count of ten or more. The chain joins TRBV6-1 to TRBJ1-1; D is unresolved. This CDR3 comprises 15 residues. V lost 9 bases and J 4 bases, leaving 21 bases between the germline ends. Per the germline V gene, CDR1 is MNHNS and CDR2 is SASEGT. DNA for the CDR3: TGTGCCAGTTATAAGGGCTCCGCTCGGGGCACTGAAGCTTTCTTT. This gives the protein CASYKGSARGTEAFF.

This clonotype was detected only a few times. The chain couples TRBV5-6 to TRBJ1-2; D call uncertain. The V end lost 4 bases, the J end lost 0 bases, and 16 bases lay between the germline ends. CDR1 and CDR2 (germline): SGHDT, YYEEEE. The CDR3 covers 16 residues. DNA for the CDR3: TGTGCCAGCAGCCCCGCTCCCCCGGGGACTAACTATGGCTACACCTTC. Encoded protein: CASSPAPPGTNYGYTF.

This clonotype turned up a few times. The chain couples TRBV6-5 to TRBJ2-5; the D is unclear. The CDR3 is 14 residues long. V shed 2 bases and J shed 4 bases, with 11 bases lying between them. CDR1 MNHEY and CDR2 SVGAGI come from the germline V gene. This chain's CDR3 is CASSYELRGETQYF. The CDR3 DNA follows: TGTGCCAGCAGTTACGAGCTGAGAGGAGAGACCCAGTACTTC.

This chain connects TRBV19 to TRBJ1-5, with 7 bases aligning to TRBD1. Per the germline V gene, CDR1 is LNHDA and CDR2 is SQIVND (reference sequence). After removal of 4 bases from V and 4 bases from J, the junction contained 4 bases not matched to a gene. The CDR3 length is 14 residues. The CDR3 reads CASSTSQGNQPQHF. CDR3 nucleotides: TGTGCCAGTAGTACTTCACAGGGGAATCAGCCCCAGCATTTT.

The J gene is TRBJ2-1, the V gene TRBV2, with no clear D. The CDR3 loop spans 15 amino acids. The V gene lost 6 bases and the J gene lost 0 bases, with 12 bases spanning the gap. Germline loops: CDR1 SNHLY, CDR2 FYNNEI. In nucleotides, the CDR3 is TGTGCCAGCAGACTTACGGAGAGCTCCTACAATGAGCAGTTCTTC. Translated, it gives CASRLTESSYNEQFF.

This sequence joins TRBV10-3 and TRBJ2-7; perhaps D is TRBD1 or TRBD2 (5 bases each). Germline CDR1 ENHRY, CDR2 SYGVKD. The V end lost 3 bases, the J end lost 3 bases, and 12 bases lay between the germline ends. The CDR3 runs 14 residues. CDR3 sequence reads: CAISDEGRSYEQYF. Written as DNA, the CDR3 is TGTGCCATCAGTGACGAGGGACGGAGCTACGAGCAGTACTTC.